The 32 T cell receptor beta chains in this list originate from one sample, sequenced in a study of blood T cells in healthy people across ages. Combining a sample-barcoded 5' primer with a J-beta primer mix, a second PCR ran for roughly 7 to 12 cycles. TCRdb independently ran MiXCR on the 5' RACE reads; one entry per CDR3 protein. The sample includes over 600,000 distinct CDR3 sequences, more than 20% seen only once; the top ten take approximately 3.6%. The sample consisted of blood. The receptors originated from a man between 65 and 85 years old in good health.

This clonotype was counted at least ten times. The chain recombines TRBV7-8 with TRBJ1-4; 11 bases match TRBD1. CDR1 and CDR2 from the germline V gene are SGHVS and FQNEAQ. Trimming cost V 5 bases and J 8 bases; bases outside gene matches: 7. This CDR3 comprises 15 residues. CDR3 DNA: TGTGCCAGCAGCCAAGCCGGGACAGGGGGAGAAAAACTGTTTTTT. Its translation: CASSQAGTGGEKLFF.

This sequence joins TRBV20-1 and TRBJ2-5; a possible D gene is TRBD1 (6 bases). TRBJ2-7 explains the end of the DNA better; the J call may be wrong. This CDR3 region has 14 residues. CDR1 DFQATT and CDR2 SNEGSKA come from the germline V gene (reference sequence). This CDR3 reads CSARTMTGSYEQYF. The CDR3 DNA sequence: TGCAGTGCTAGAACCATGACAGGCTCCTACGAGCAGTACTTC.

This clonotype was counted between two and nine times. The gene calls are TRBV3-1 and TRBJ1-6, with D unresolved. The CDR3 covers 14 residues. Germline V gene data show CDR1 as LGHDT and CDR2 as YNNKEL (reference sequence). The V end was cut by 5 bases, the J end by 8 bases, with 13 bases between. DNA of the CDR3: TGTGCCAGCAGCGCTATTGTGGTTGATTCACCCCTCCACTTT. Amino acids: CASSAIVVDSPLHF.

The table lists this clonotype with a few counts. This chain links TRBV21-1 with TRBJ2-5; whether TRBD1, the table's D call, matches the DNA was not checked. TRBV21-1 is labeled a pseudogene. The CDR3 runs to 14 residues. This chain's CDR3 is CASSKDGTKETQYF. For the CDR3, the DNA is TGTGCCAGCAGCAAAGATGGGACAAAAGAGACCCAGTACTTC.

This clonotype has more than one count but fewer than ten. The V and J genes are TRBV28 and TRBJ2-3, with 10 bases fitting TRBD1. The CDR3 is 15 amino acids. The ends lost 4 bases at V and 3 bases at J; junction bases unmatched: 4. The germline V gene has CDR1 MDHEN and CDR2 SYDVKM. The CDR3 DNA reads as TGTGCCAGCAGTTGGGGACAGGGGATAACAGATACGCAGTATTTT. Translating it yields CASSWGQGITDTQYF.

This clonotype was seen only a few times. The chain recombines TRBV5-1 with TRBJ2-5, with 8 positions matching TRBD1. CDR3 length: 13 amino acids. V was pared by 5 bases and J by 5 bases, with 5 bases of the junction left unmatched. Per the germline V gene, CDR1 is SGHRS and CDR2 is YFSETQ. CDR3 protein: CASRPTGVETQYF. The CDR3 DNA follows: TGCGCCAGCAGACCGACAGGGGTTGAGACCCAGTACTTC.

CDR3 sequence (DNA): TGTGCCAGCAGCCAAATGGGGACGGTCCGGGAAGCTTTCTTT. This encodes CASSQMGTVREAFF. V usage is TRBV3-1 and J usage is TRBJ1-1; possible D gene TRBD1, 5 bases. Trimming left V 2 bases short and J 8 bases short, with 15 bases between. Germline V gene lookup returns CDR1 LGHDT and CDR2 YNNKEL (reference sequence). This CDR3 contains 14 residues.

This clonotype was counted once. The rearrangement uses TRBV5-1 and TRBJ2-1; 11 bases align to TRBD2. The germline V gene has CDR1 SGHRS and CDR2 YFSETQ. With 3 bases clipped from V and 1 base from J, the junction kept 9 bases outside the gene matches. The CDR3 totals 18 residues. CDR3 amino acids: CASSWGTSGLLSYNEQFF. The CDR3 region has the DNA TGCGCCAGCAGCTGGGGGACTAGCGGACTGCTATCCTACAATGAGCAGTTCTTC.

This clonotype appeared many times. The V gene is TRBV7-9, the J gene TRBJ1-4; possible D gene TRBD1, 5 bases. In germline, CDR1 is SEHNR, CDR2 FQNEAQ (reference sequence). The CDR3 totals 12 residues. The ends were cut back, 2 bases at V and 8 bases at J, with 6 bases in the middle. The CDR3 here is CASSLRQEKLFF. CDR3 in DNA: TGTGCCAGCAGCTTAAGACAGGAAAAACTGTTTTTT.

A few counts support this clonotype. The chain combines TRBV10-3 with TRBJ2-7; 7 bases fit TRBD1. With V trimmed by 0 bases and J by 5 bases, 7 bases remained unmatched. CDR1 and CDR2 from the germline V gene are ENHRY and SYGVKD. The length of the CDR3 is 15 residues. CDR3 residues: CAISESTGPAHEQYF. The DNA of the CDR3 is TGTGCCATCAGTGAGTCGACAGGGCCAGCCCACGAGCAGTACTTC.

This clonotype was seen a handful of times. The chain has TRBV11-2 and TRBJ2-1, with 9 bases identical to TRBD2. The CDR3 consists of 18 residues. Trimming removed 1 base from V and 8 bases from J; junction bases left unmatched: 15. Germline CDR1 SGHAT, CDR2 FQNNGV. As DNA, the CDR3 is TGTGCCAGCAGCTTAGTAGGGGCCCGGGTAGCGGGAGATGATGAGCAGTTCTTC. It codes for CASSLVGARVAGDDEQFF.

The V gene is TRBV28, the J gene TRBJ2-1; D is possibly TRBD1 (5 bases). Trimming took 3 bases from V and 7 from J, leaving 16 bases between them. Germline V gene data show CDR1 as MDHEN and CDR2 as SYDVKM. This CDR3 is 15 amino acids long. This CDR3 is CASSFAQGRRNEQFF. The CDR3 DNA sequence: TGTGCCAGCAGTTTCGCCCAGGGTAGGCGGAATGAGCAGTTCTTC.

In this sample, this clonotype turned up once. The rearrangement links TRBV27 to TRBJ2-3; D remains unclear. CDR1 and CDR2 (germline): MNHEY, SMNVEV (reference sequence). Trimming stripped 5 bases from V and 5 bases from J, with 8 bases between. CDR3 length: 12 residues. The CDR3 DNA reads as TGTGCCAGCAGTACACGAGGAGATACGCAGTATTTT. Its protein is CASSTRGDTQYF.

This clonotype was detected many times. The gene calls are TRBV5-1 and TRBJ2-1; D uncertain. The CDR3 loop spans 14 amino acids. Germline V gene sequence: CDR1 SGHRS, CDR2 YFSETQ. V lost 4 bases, J lost 0 bases, and 8 bases lay in between. CDR3 amino acids: CASSPSSSYNEQFF. CDR3 nucleotides: TGCGCCAGCAGCCCTTCCAGCTCCTACAATGAGCAGTTCTTC.

This clonotype was seen a handful of times. V usage is TRBV14 and J usage is TRBJ2-5; tentatively, D is TRBD1 (6 bases). The last part of the DNA fits TRBJ2-7 better; the J call may be wrong. Germline CDR1 reads SGHDN; CDR2 reads FVKESK. CDR3 length equals 16 residues. The DNA for the CDR3 is TGTGCCAGCAGCCAAGCGGTTCCAGGGGCCGGTTACGAGCAGTACTTC. This translates into CASSQAVPGAGYEQYF.

V and J are TRBV7-9 and TRBJ1-6; no definite D call. From germline, CDR1 is SEHNR and CDR2 FQNEAQ (reference sequence). With 5 bases removed from V and 8 bases from J, the gap between germline ends came to 10 bases. CDR3 length equals 13 residues. The CDR3 DNA follows: TGTGCCAGCAGCAAACCAGGCTATTCACCCCTCCACTTT. Amino acids: CASSKPGYSPLHF.

V is TRBV6-6 and J is TRBJ1-1; D is uncertain. In germline, CDR1 is MNHNY, CDR2 SVGAGI (reference sequence). The CDR3 extends over 15 amino acids. V was trimmed by 6 bases and J by 0 bases, leaving 14 bases between them. DNA for the CDR3: TGTGCCAGCAGAAAGCAGAATAGGATGAACACTGAAGCTTTCTTT. The encoded protein is CASRKQNRMNTEAFF.

The rearrangement uses TRBV7-2 and TRBJ2-7; 10 bases map to TRBD1. The CDR3 has 19 amino acids. Trimming cost V 1 base and J 0 bases; bases outside gene matches: 12. CDR1 SGHTA and CDR2 FQGNSA come from the germline V gene. The CDR3 region has the DNA TGTGCCAGCAGCTTAGGGGGGGACAGGGGTTCCCTCTACTCCTACGAGCAGTACTTC. Translation: CASSLGGDRGSLYSYEQYF.

This clonotype was seen only a few times. The chain is built from TRBV7-9 and TRBJ2-5; D ambiguous. The CDR3 consists of 14 residues. In germline, CDR1 is SEHNR, CDR2 FQNEAQ (reference sequence). Trimming cost V 4 bases and J 2 bases, with 11 bases left between them. CDR3 protein: CASSSHIDQETQYF. CDR3 nucleotide sequence: TGTGCCAGCAGCTCCCACATAGATCAAGAGACCCAGTACTTC.

The rearrangement links TRBV5-5 to TRBJ1-5; D remains unclear. V lost 2 bases and J 2 bases, leaving 11 bases between the germline ends. CDR1 SGHKS and CDR2 YYEKEE come from the germline V gene (reference sequence). The CDR3 is 15 amino acids. The CDR3: CASSFRGGGNQPQHF. The CDR3, as DNA: TGTGCCAGCAGCTTCCGCGGCGGCGGCAATCAGCCCCAGCATTTT. Complete variable domain (other parts from reference TRBV5-5 and TRBJ1-5): DAGVTQSPTHLIKTRGQQVTLRCSPISGHKSVSWYQQVLGQGPQFIFQYYEKEERGRGNFPDRFSARQFPNYSSELNVNALLLGDSALYLCASSFRGGGNQPQHFGDGTRLSIL.

As concerns this clonotype: At one end the junction does not follow the germline gene, possibly because of a read error. The V call is TRBV10-3, the J call TRBJ2-7; tentatively, D is TRBD2 (5 bases). The CDR3 consists of 12 residues. CDR1 ENHRY and CDR2 SYGVKD come from the germline V gene. CDR3 nucleotide sequence: TGTGCCATCCTACTAGGGCGAGGCGAGCATTACTTC. Translating gives CAILLGRGEHYF.

The gene calls are TRBV6-6 and TRBJ2-1; no firm D call. CDR3 length equals 16 residues. Trimming took 0 bases from V and 0 from J, leaving 9 bases between them. Germline CDR1 is MNHNY and CDR2 is SVGAGI (reference sequence). CDR3 sequence: CASSYSRTSSYNEQFF. The CDR3 DNA reads as TGTGCCAGCAGTTACTCCCGGACGAGCTCCTACAATGAGCAGTTCTTC.

The DNA for the CDR3 is TGTGCCAGCAGCTTAGATCGCGTCCCGGGACAGGGGGGAGATACGCAGTATTTT. This sequence encodes CASSLDRVPGQGGDTQYF. This chain links TRBV7-8 with TRBJ2-3; 11 bases match TRBD1. The CDR3 extends over 18 amino acids. Germline-derived CDR1 and CDR2 are SGHVS and FQNEAQ. Trimming at V came to 1 base and at J to 5 bases, leaving 11 bases not matched to a gene.

At least ten counts were recorded for this clonotype. The rearrangement joins TRBV3-1 to TRBJ2-1; D gene ambiguous. Germline CDR1 and CDR2: LGHDT and YNNKEL (reference sequence). The length of the CDR3 is 15 residues. Trimming took off 0 bases at V and 2 bases at J, with 8 bases between the two ends. The CDR3 region has the DNA TGTGCCAGCAGCCAAGATACAGAACCCTACAATGAGCAGTTCTTC. Its translation is CASSQDTEPYNEQFF.

V usage is TRBV20-1 and J usage is TRBJ2-5; 8 bases are shared with TRBD2. V dropped 6 bases and J dropped 4; count of bases not matched to a gene: 7. The length of the CDR3 is 13 residues. The germline CDR1 and CDR2 sequences are DFQATT and SNEGSKA (reference sequence). CDR3: CSAVGGVGETQYF. As DNA, the CDR3 is TGCAGTGCCGTCGGGGGGGTCGGAGAGACCCAGTACTTC.

This clonotype was seen more than once but under ten times. The gene calls are TRBV30 and TRBJ2-2, with 7 bases aligning to TRBD1. V was pared by 6 bases and J by 0 bases, with 10 bases of the junction left unmatched. The CDR3 length is 16 residues. Germline V gene lookup returns CDR1 GTSNPN and CDR2 SVGIG (reference sequence). This chain's CDR3 is CACLQGPTANTGELFF. DNA of the CDR3: TGTGCCTGTCTACAGGGGCCTACCGCGAACACCGGGGAGCTGTTTTTT.

The chain recombines TRBV30 with TRBJ1-6, with 8 bases matching TRBD1. V gave up 1 base and J gave up 8 bases; unmatched junction bases: 1. The germline gives CDR1 GTSNPN, CDR2 SVGIG (reference sequence). The CDR3 has 13 amino acids. CDR3 loop: CAWSEQGDSPLHF. The CDR3 DNA reads as TGTGCCTGGAGTGAACAGGGGGATTCACCCCTCCACTTT.

This clonotype showed up just a few times. This chain connects TRBV5-1 to TRBJ2-1; either TRBD1 or TRBD2 may fit D (5 bases each). The DNA end lines up better with TRBJ2-5; the J call may be wrong. There are 14 residues in the CDR3. Germline lookup yields CDR1 SGHRS and CDR2 YFSETQ. CDR3 sequence (DNA): TGCGCCAGCAGCCTGGGACCTACCGAGGAGACCCAGTACTTC. It encodes CASSLGPTEETQYF.

This clonotype was observed many times. The rearrangement uses TRBV12-3 or TRBV12-4 and TRBJ2-1; perhaps TRBD2 as D (5 bases). This CDR3 is built from 15 residues. V lost 0 bases and J lost 0, with 6 bases in between. The DNA for the CDR3 is TGTGCCAGCAGTTTAGCGGGAGTCTCCTACAATGAGCAGTTCTTC. Its translation: CASSLAGVSYNEQFF.

The rearrangement uses TRBV7-9 and TRBJ1-4; D is unresolved. There are 14 residues in the CDR3. Germline-derived CDR1 and CDR2 are SEHNR and FQNEAQ (reference sequence). Trimming removed 3 bases at V and 10 bases at J, with 15 bases between. The CDR3: CASSLAGPQVKLFF. For the CDR3, the DNA is TGTGCCAGCAGCTTGGCCGGGCCCCAAGTAAAACTGTTTTTT.

This clonotype was seen a few times. This sequence joins TRBV7-9 and TRBJ2-1, with 7 nucleotides matching TRBD2. Looked up from germline, CDR1 is SEHNR and CDR2 is FQNEAQ (reference sequence). The CDR3 is 16 amino acids. With 1 base clipped from V and 2 bases from J, the junction kept 5 bases outside the gene matches. Written as DNA, the CDR3 is TGTGCCAGCAGCTTAGTAAGGCTAGCGGCCTACAATGAGCAGTTCTTC. Protein: CASSLVRLAAYNEQFF. Full variable domain (remainder filled in from reference TRBV7-9 and TRBJ2-1): DTGVSQNPRHKITKRGQNVTFRCDPISEHNRLYWYRQTLGQGPEFLTYFQNEAQLEKSRLLSDRFSAERPKGSFSTLEIQRTEQGDSAMYLCASSLVRLAAYNEQFFGPGTRLTVL.

The J gene is TRBJ2-5, the V gene TRBV18, with D possibly TRBD2 on 6 matching bases. The J call is in doubt because the DNA end fits TRBJ2-1 better. The CDR3 totals 17 residues. Germline V gene lookup returns CDR1 KGHSH and CDR2 LQKENI. This CDR3 is CASSFLTRASAYNEQFF. CDR3 DNA sequence: TGTGCCAGCTCGTTCCTAACGAGAGCTAGCGCATACAATGAGCAGTTCTTC.